This TCR beta chain was captured by sequencing in a study of spatial heterogeneity in lung cancer. Time point defined: sample taken at primary tumor resection. The authors sequenced whole RNA from tumor, nontumor lung or frozen PBMC without sorting. Comments on this clonotype: Its matching antigen is unknown. One base away lies a much larger clone, so this may be a sequencing read error. This is likely a read error, given that the CDR3 carries no conserved phenylalanine or tryptophan at its end.

The V end was cut by 1 base, the J end by 3 bases, with 17 bases between. Germline V gene lookup returns CDR1 DFQATT and CDR2 SNEGSKA (reference sequence). The CDR3 sequence is 16 residues long. TCR cDNA molecules each carried a unique molecular identifier. TCRdb reanalysed the 5' RACE reads using MiXCR and keeps one entry per CDR3 protein. The sample consists of roughly 80,000 distinct CDR3 sequences, roughly 8% of them appearing once. Regarding the study as a whole: Circulating ubiquitous expanded tumor TCRs were observed more frequently at resection than at follow-up.

The chain has TRBV20-1 and TRBJ2-3; D unclear. Here the sequenced sample was PBMCs, taken at surgery. This TCR was recovered from a male donor with early-stage non-small cell lung cancer. The CDR3 region has the DNA TGCAGTGCTAGAGTCCCCAGCCCACGACGTACAGATACGCAGTATTTA. Translating it yields CSARVPSPRRTDTQYL.